The next 6 T cell receptor beta chains were all read from a single sample in a study of blood T cell repertoires in COVID-19. This table comes from immunoSEQ multiplex PCR, and its TCRdb copy is limited to in-frame clones, with some not included. The data hold 350,000 or so clones, with over 70% observed a single time. The sample comprised peripheral blood. The source is a man aged 30 to 39 with active or convalescent COVID-19.

V is TRBV6-1 and J is TRBJ1-2; D is undetermined. Germline V gene sequence: CDR1 MNHNS, CDR2 SASEGT. The CDR3 covers 14 residues. Trimming stripped 3 bases from V and 2 bases from J, with 10 bases between. The CDR3 loop is CASSDTGRNYGYTF. As DNA, the CDR3 is TGTGCCAGCAGTGATACCGGCAGGAACTATGGCTACACCTTC.

The gene calls are TRBV5-6 and TRBJ2-3; 9 positions agree with TRBD2. The germline gives CDR1 SGHDT, CDR2 YYEEEE. The CDR3 sequence is 17 residues long. V trimming: 0 bases; J trimming: 2 bases; junction bases outside the gene matches: 7. The CDR3 reads CASSLELAGLLTDTQYF. CDR3 sequence (DNA): TGTGCCAGCAGCTTGGAGCTAGCGGGACTTCTCACAGATACGCAGTATTTT.

The rearrangement links TRBV3-1 (or the pseudogene TRBV3-2) to TRBJ2-5, with D possibly matching TRBD1 (6 bases). The CDR3 is 13 residues long. Germline lookup yields CDR1 LGHDT and CDR2 YNNKEL (reference sequence). The V and J ends lost 3 bases and 3 bases respectively, with 8 bases between them. CDR3 loop: CASSQNREETQYF. The CDR3 nucleotides are TGTGCCAGCAGCCAGAACAGGGAAGAGACCCAGTACTTC.

This clone was seen once. The chain couples TRBV2 to TRBJ2-5; D is possibly TRBD2 (6 bases). CDR3 length: 14 residues. Trimming took 6 bases from V and 1 from J, leaving 12 bases between them. The V gene's germline CDR1 is SNHLY and CDR2 FYNNEI. CDR3 amino acids: CASSPLRGQETQYF. The CDR3 coding sequence is TGTGCCAGCAGCCCTTTGCGGGGCCAAGAGACCCAGTACTTC.

This clone was seen once. The rearrangement joins TRBV6-5 to TRBJ1-2; 7 bases line up with TRBD1. V trimming: 4 bases; J trimming: 2 bases; junction bases outside the gene matches: 4. CDR3 length: 14 amino acids. Per the germline V gene, CDR1 is MNHEY and CDR2 is SVGAGI. The CDR3 here is CASSSAGGNYGYTF. CDR3 DNA sequence: TGTGCCAGCAGTTCGGCAGGGGGGAACTATGGCTACACCTTC.

The CDR3 nucleotides are TGTGCCAGCAGCTTAGAGGGACAGATCTATGGCTACACCTTC. Its protein is CASSLEGQIYGYTF. This rearrangement joins TRBV7-2 to TRBJ1-2, with 7 nucleotides matching TRBD1. This CDR3 spans 14 amino acids. V was pared by 1 base and J by 4 bases, with 3 bases of the junction left unmatched. CDR1 is SGHTA and CDR2 is FQGNSA in the germline V gene.